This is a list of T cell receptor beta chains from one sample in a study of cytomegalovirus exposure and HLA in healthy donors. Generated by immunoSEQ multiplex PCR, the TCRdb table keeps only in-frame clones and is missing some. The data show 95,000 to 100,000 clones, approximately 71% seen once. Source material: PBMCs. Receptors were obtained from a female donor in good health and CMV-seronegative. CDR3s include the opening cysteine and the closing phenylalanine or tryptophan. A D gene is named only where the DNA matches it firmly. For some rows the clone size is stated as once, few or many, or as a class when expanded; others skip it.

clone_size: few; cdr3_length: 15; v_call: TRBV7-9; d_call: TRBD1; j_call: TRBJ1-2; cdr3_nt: TGTGCCAGCAGCCCAGGACAGGTAGAAGTTTATGGCTACACCTTC; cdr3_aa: CASSPGQVEVYGYTF
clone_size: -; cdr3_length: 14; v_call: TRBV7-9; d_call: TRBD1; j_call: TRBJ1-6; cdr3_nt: TGTGCCAGCTTCTCCGACAGGGAGAATTCACCCCTCCACTTT; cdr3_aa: CASFSDRENSPLHF
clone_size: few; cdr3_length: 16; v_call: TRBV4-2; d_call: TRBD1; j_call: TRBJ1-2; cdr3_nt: TGTGCCAGCAGCCATCCCCCGGGACAGGGGAACTATGGCTACACCTTC; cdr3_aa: CASSHPPGQGNYGYTF
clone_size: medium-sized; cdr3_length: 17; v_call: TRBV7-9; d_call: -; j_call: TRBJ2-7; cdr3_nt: TGTGCCAGCAGCCCACCCTGGCGGGGCCATCCCCTCTACGAGCAGTACTTC; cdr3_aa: CASSPPWRGHPLYEQYF
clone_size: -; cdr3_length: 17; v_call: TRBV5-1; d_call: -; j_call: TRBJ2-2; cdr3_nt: TGCGCCAGCAGCTTGTCTCCCGGGGGGCCGAACACCGGGGAGCTGTTTTTT; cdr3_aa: CASSLSPGGPNTGELFF
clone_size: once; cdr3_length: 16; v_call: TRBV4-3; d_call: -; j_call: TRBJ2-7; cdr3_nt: TGCGCCAGCAGCCAGGAGACAGGTCCCTCCGCCTACGAGCAGTACTTC; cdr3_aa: CASSQETGPSAYEQYF
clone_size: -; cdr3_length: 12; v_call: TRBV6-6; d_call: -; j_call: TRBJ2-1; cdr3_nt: TGTGCCAGCAGTCACCCTAACAATGAGCAGTTCTTC; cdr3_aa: CASSHPNNEQFF
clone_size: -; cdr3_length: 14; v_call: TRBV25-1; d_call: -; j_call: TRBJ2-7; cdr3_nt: TGTGCCAGCAGTGAGTTCCTAAATTCCTACGAGCAGTACTTC; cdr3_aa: CASSEFLNSYEQYF
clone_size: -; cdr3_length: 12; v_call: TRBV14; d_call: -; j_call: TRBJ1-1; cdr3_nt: TGTGCCAGCAGATACGGGAACACTGAAGCTTTCTTT; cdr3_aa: CASRYGNTEAFF
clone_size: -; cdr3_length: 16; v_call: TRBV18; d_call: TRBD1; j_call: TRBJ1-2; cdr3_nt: TGTGCCAGCTCACTCGGACAGGTTTCTGTCGTTTATGGCTACACCTTC; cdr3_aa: CASSLGQVSVVYGYTF
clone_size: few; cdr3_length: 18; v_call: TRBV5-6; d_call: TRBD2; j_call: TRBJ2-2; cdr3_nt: TGTGCCAGCAGCTTTAGCGGGGGGAGCGGTTTCCTCACCGGGGAGCTGTTTTTT; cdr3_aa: CASSFSGGSGFLTGELFF
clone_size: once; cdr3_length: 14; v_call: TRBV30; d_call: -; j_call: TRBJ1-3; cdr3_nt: TGTGCCAGTATGGCGGGGAAAGCTGGAAACACCATATATTTT; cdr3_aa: CASMAGKAGNTIYF
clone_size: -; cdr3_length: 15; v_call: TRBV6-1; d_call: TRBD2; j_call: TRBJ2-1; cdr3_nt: TGTGCCAGCAGTGTAATAGCGGGGGGCTACAATGAGCAGTTCTTC; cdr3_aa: CASSVIAGGYNEQFF
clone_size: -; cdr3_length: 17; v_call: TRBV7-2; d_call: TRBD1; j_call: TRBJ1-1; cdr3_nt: TGTGCCAGCAGCCCCCCAAGGGGCAGGGGGCCTGACACTGAAGCTTTCTTT; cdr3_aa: CASSPPRGRGPDTEAFF
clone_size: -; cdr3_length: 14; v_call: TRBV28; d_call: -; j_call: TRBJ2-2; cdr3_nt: TGTGCCAGCAGTTCAGGGAAGAACACCGGGGAGCTGTTTTTT; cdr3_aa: CASSSGKNTGELFF
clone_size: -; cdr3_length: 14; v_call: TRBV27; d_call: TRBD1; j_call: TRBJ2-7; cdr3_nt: TGTGCCAGCAGTGTACAAGACAGGGGATACGAGCAGTACTTC; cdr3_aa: CASSVQDRGYEQYF
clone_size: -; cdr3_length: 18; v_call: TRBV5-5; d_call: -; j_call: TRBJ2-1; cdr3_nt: TGTGCCAGCAGCTTGATATTTATTTTAGCCGACTCCTACAATGAGCAGTTCTTC; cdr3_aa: CASSLIFILADSYNEQFF
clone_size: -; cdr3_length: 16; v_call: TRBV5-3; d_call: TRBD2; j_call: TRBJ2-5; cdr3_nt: TGTGCCAGAAGCCAGGGACTAGCGGGAGTGCAAGAGACCCAGTACTTC; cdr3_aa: CARSQGLAGVQETQYF
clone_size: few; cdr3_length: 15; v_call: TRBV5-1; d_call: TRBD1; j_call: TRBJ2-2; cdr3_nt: TGCGCCAGCAGCGGGGACAGCCTGAACACCGGGGAGCTGTTTTTT; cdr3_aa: CASSGDSLNTGELFF
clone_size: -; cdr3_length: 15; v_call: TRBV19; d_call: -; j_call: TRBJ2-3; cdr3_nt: TGTGCCAGTAGTTCTCCAACAGATGGCGCAGATACGCAGTATTTT; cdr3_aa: CASSSPTDGADTQYF
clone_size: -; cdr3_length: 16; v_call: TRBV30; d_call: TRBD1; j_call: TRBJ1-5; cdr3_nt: TGTGCCTGGAGGAATCCGGGACAGGGGGCAATTCAGCCCCAGCATTTT; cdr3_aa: CAWRNPGQGAIQPQHF
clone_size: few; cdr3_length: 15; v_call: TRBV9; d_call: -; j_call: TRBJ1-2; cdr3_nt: TGTGCCAGCAGCCTGGGGGGAGGGACACACTATGGCTACACCTTC; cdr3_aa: CASSLGGGTHYGYTF
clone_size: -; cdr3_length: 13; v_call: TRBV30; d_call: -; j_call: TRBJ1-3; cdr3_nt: TGTGCCTGGACCGGGGGGAGAGGAAACACCATATATTTT; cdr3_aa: CAWTGGRGNTIYF
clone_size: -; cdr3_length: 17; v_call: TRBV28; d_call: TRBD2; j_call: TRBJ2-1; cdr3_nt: TGTGCCAGCAGTTTAATGTTAGCGGGAGGCCTCGACAATGAGCAGTTCTTC; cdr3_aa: CASSLMLAGGLDNEQFF
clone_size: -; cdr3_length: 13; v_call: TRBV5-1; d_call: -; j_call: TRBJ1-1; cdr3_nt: TGCGCCAGCAGCTTCTTCCAGGGATCTGAAGCTTTCTTT; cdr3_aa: CASSFFQGSEAFF
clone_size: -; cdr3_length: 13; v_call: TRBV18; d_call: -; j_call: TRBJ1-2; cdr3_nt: TGTGCCAGCTCCGAGGGAGGGAACTATGGCTACACCTTC; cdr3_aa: CASSEGGNYGYTF
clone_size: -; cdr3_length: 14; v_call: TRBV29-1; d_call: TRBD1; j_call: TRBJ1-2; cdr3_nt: TGCAGCGTCGAACACCGGGACAGGGCGTCCGGCTACACCTTC; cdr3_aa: CSVEHRDRASGYTF
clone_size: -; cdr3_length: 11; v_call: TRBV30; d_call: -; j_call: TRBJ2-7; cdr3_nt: TGTGCCTGGGCGAGGGCCTACGAGCAGTACTTC; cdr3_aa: CAWARAYEQYF
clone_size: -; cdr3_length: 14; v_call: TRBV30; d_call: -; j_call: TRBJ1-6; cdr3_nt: TGTGCCTGGAGTGTACAGGGAGCTAATTCACCCCTCCACTTT; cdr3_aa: CAWSVQGANSPLHF
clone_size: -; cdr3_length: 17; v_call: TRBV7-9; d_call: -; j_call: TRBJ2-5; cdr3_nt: TGTGCCAGCAGCCCTTTGCTTGTCATCAGGGACACGGAGACCCAGTACTTC; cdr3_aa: CASSPLLVIRDTETQYF
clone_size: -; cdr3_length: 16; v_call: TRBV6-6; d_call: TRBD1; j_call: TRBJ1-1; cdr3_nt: TGTGCCAGCATCGTCAGGACAGGGAAGACGAACACTGAAGCTTTCTTT; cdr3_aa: CASIVRTGKTNTEAFF
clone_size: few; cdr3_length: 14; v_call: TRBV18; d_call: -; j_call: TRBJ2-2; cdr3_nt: TGTGCCAGCTCCCCCCTCCAGGCCACCGGGGAGCTGTTTTTT; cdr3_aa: CASSPLQATGELFF
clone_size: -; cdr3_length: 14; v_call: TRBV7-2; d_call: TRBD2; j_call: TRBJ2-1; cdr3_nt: TGTGCCAGCAGCCTTGGGCGGGGGGCAAATGAGCAGTTCTTC; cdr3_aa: CASSLGRGANEQFF
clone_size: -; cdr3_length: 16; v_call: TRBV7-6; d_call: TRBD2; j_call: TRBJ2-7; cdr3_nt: TGTGCCAGCAGCTTATCCATAGCGGGGGGGCCGGTCGAGCAGTACTTC; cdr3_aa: CASSLSIAGGPVEQYF
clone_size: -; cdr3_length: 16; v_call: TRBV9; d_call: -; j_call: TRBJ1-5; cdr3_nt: TGTGCCAGCAGCGTAGGTGGAGGGGATAGCAATCAGCCCCAGCATTTT; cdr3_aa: CASSVGGGDSNQPQHF
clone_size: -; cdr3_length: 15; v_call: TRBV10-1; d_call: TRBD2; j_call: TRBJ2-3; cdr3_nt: TGCGCCAGCAGTGACCCTACTAGCGGGGCCGATACGCAGTATTTT; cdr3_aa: CASSDPTSGADTQYF
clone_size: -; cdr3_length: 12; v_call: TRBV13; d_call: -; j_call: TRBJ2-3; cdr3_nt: TGTGCCATCCAAAGCGGGCCGGGAACGCAGTATTTT; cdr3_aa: CAIQSGPGTQYF
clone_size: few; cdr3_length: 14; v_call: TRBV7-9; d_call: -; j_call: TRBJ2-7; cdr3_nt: TGTGCCAGCAGCTTAGTCGAGACTCAGGGCGAGCAGTACTTC; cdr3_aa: CASSLVETQGEQYF
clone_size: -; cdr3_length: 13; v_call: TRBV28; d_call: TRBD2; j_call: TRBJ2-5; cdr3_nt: TGTGCCAGCAGGACTAGCGGGAGCGAGACCCAGTACTTC; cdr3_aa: CASRTSGSETQYF
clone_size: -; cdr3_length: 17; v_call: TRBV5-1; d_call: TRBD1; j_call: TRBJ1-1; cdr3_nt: TGCGCCAGCAGCATCGACAGGGGGTCAGGTCGGAACGCTGAAGCTTTCTTT; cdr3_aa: CASSIDRGSGRNAEAFF
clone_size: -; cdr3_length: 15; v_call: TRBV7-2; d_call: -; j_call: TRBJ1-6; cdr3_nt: TGTGCCAGCAGCCGCTTACAGGTCCTTAATTCACCCCTCCACTTT; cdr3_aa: CASSRLQVLNSPLHF
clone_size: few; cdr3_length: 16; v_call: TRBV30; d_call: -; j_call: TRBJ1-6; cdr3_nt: TGTGCCTGGAGTGTAAGGGTAGGGGTAACTCCATCACCCCTCCACTTT; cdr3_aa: CAWSVRVGVTPSPLHF
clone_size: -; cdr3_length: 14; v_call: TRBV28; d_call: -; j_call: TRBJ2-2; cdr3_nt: TGTGCCACCTTCTACGGGGGCCTCCCAGGGGGGCTGTTTTTT; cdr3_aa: CATFYGGLPGGLFF
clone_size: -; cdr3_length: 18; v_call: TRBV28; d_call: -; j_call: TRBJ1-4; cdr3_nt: TGTGCCAGCAGTTTAATCAGAAGGGGCTCGGGGGGCCCGGAAAAACTGTTTTTT; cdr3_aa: CASSLIRRGSGGPEKLFF
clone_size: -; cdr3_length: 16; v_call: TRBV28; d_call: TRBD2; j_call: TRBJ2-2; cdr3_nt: TGTGCCAGCAGCCCCAATGCGGGAGGCCCCACCGGGGAGCTGTTTTTT; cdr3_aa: CASSPNAGGPTGELFF
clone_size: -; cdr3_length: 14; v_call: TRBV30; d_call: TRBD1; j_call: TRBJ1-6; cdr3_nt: TGTACCTGGAGTCGGGACAGAGATCATTCACCCCTCCACTTT; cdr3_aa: CTWSRDRDHSPLHF
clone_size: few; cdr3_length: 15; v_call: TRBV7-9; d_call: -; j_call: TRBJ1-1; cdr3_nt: TGTGCCAGCAGCGCCGTTGGGGGCGGGAACACTGAAGCTTTCTTT; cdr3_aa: CASSAVGGGNTEAFF
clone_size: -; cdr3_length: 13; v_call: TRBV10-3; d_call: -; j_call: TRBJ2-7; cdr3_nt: TGTGCCGCCGCCGGGGTTGGTTTGAGGGAGCAGTACTTC; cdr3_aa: CAAAGVGLREQYF
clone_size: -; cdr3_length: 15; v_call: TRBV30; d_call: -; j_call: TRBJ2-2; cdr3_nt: TGTGCCGCCTCCTGGGGGCACCCGAACACCGGGGAGCTGTTTTTT; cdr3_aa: CAASWGHPNTGELFF
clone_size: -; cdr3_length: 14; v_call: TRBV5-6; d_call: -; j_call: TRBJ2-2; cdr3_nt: TGTGCCAGCAGCAGAGGACAGAACACCGGGGAGCTGTTTTTT; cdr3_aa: CASSRGQNTGELFF
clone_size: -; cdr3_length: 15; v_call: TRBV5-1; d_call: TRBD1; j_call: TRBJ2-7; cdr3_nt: TGCGCCAGCAGCTGGGGGACAGGGGATGTCTACGAGCAGTACTTC; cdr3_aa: CASSWGTGDVYEQYF